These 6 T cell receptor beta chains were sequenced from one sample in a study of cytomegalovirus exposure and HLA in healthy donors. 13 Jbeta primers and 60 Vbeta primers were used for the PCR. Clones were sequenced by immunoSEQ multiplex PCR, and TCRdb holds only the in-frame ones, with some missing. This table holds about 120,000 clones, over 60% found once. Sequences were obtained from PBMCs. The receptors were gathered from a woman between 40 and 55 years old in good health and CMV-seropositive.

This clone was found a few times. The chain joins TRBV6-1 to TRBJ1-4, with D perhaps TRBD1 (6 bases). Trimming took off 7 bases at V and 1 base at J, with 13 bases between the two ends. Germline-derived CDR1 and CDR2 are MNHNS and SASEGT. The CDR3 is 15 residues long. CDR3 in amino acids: CASKATGKTNEKLFF. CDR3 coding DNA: TGTGCCAGCAAAGCCACAGGGAAAACTAATGAAAAACTGTTTTTT.

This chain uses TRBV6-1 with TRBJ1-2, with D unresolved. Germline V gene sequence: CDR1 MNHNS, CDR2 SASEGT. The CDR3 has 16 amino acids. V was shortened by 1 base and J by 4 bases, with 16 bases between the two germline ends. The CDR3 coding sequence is TGTGCCAGCAGTGAAGGAGGCACGAGCGGCCCCTATGGCTACACCTTC. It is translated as CASSEGGTSGPYGYTF.

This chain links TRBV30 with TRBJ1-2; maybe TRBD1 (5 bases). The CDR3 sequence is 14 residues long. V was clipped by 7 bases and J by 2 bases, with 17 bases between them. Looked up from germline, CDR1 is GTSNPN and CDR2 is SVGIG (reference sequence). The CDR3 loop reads CASPGPAGNYGYTF. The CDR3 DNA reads TGTGCCTCCCCTGGGCCGGCAGGGAACTATGGCTACACCTTC.

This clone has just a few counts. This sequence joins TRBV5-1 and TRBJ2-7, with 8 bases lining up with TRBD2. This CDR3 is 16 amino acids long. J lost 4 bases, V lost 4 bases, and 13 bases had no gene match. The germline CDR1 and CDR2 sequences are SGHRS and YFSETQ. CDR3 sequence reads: CASSPGTSAVVYEQYF. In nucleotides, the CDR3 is TGCGCCAGCAGCCCCGGGACTAGTGCGGTTGTTTACGAGCAGTACTTC.

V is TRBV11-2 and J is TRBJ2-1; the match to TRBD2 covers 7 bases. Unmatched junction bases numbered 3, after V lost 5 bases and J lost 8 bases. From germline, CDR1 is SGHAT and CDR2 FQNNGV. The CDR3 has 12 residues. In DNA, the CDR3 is TGTGCCAGCAGCCCACGGGGGGATGAGCAGTTCTTC. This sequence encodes CASSPRGDEQFF.

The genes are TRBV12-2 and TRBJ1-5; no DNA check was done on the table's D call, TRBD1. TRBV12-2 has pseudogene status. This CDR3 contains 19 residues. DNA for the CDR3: TGTGCAAGTCGCCTAAGGGACAGGGAAAGGGGTAGGAGCAATCAGCCCCAGCATTTT. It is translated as CASRLRDRERGRSNQPQHF.